The sample holds many counts of the clone carrying this T cell receptor (beta chain). These data originate in a study of Graves' ophthalmopathy and Graves' hyperthyroidism. Amplification of TCR beta CDR3 regions used RNA transcripts. An opening RT-PCR round employed HTBI primers and preceded a second-round multiplex PCR. TCRdb reanalysed the multiplex PCR reads using MiXCR and keeps one entry per CDR3 protein. The table records 650,000 to 900,000 distinct CDR3 sequences, roughly 40% of them present only once. Sequences were obtained from peripheral blood. The sequence derives from an adult man with Graves' ophthalmopathy.

The CDR3 region is CASSPGTAANYGYTF. The CDR3 nucleotides read TGTGCCAGTAGTCCCGGGACAGCAGCTAACTATGGCTACACCTTC. J is TRBJ1-2 and V is TRBV19; 7 bases are a match to TRBD1. This CDR3 has 15 amino acids. Germline loops: CDR1 LNHDA, CDR2 SQIVND (reference sequence). V lost 5 bases and J lost 0; bases outside the gene matches: 6. Supplemented by reference TRBV19 and TRBJ1-2, the full variable domain reads DGGITQSPKYLFRKEGQNVTLSCEQNLNHDAMYWYRQDPGQGLRLIYYSQIVNDFQKGDIAEGYSVSREKKESFPLTVTSAQKNPTAFYLCASSPGTAANYGYTFGSGTRLTVV.